The entry below gives a single T cell receptor (beta chain) sequence along with its context. Its matching antigen is unknown. Primed by a sample-barcoded 5' primer and a J-beta primer mix, a second PCR proceeded for about 6 to 12 cycles. TCRdb re-derived calls from the 5' RACE reads in MiXCR, one entry per CDR3 protein. This table holds fewer than 1.5 million distinct CDR3 sequences, roughly 40% found once. The CDR3 loop spans 15 amino acids. J was trimmed by 3 bases and V by 3 bases; bases with no gene match: 8. Per the germline V gene, CDR1 is GTSNPN and CDR2 is SVGIG (reference sequence). The source of the sample is a study of blood T cells in healthy people across ages. Findings and caveats of the study: In long-lived donors, naive CD4+ cell counts and diversity exceeded those of aged donors.

There were healthy Caucasian individuals from Russia, aged 6 to 90, serving as donors. PBMCs numbering at least 6.5 million were isolated per sample. Sequencing used blood. The receptor's source is a woman aged 18-29 years in good health. The chain joins TRBV30 to TRBJ1-2, with 9 bases that match TRBD1. This chain's CDR3 is CAWRGLQGADYGYTF. In nucleotides, the CDR3 is TGTGCCTGGAGGGGCTTACAGGGGGCCGACTATGGCTACACCTTC.